This entry describes one T cell receptor (beta chain). As yet, its antigen is unknown. Expressed TCRB transcripts were sequenced because the isolated RNA had all been reverse transcribed beforehand. The protocol was immunoSEQ multiplex PCR, while the TCRdb copy is restricted to in-frame clones and leaves out a portion. Counted here are more than 300,000 clones, around 12% occurring once; the ten biggest clones make up 0.01%. V lost 5 bases, J lost 16 bases, and 10 bases stayed unmatched. Germline V CDR1 and CDR2: SGHTA, FQGNSA. This CDR3 has 12 residues. This sample stems from a study of beta chain features in type 1 diabetes. Regarding the study as a whole: Patients' naive, central memory and regulatory TCRB repertoires appeared more alike than those of healthy donors. Shorter TCRB CDR3s, moderately but significantly so, were found in Type 1 diabetes patients in all four CD4+ subsets.

Purity exceeding 95% was reached by all sorted populations. The sequence was collected from a woman aged 18-30 years with type 1 diabetes. The chain links TRBV7-2 to TRBJ2-4, with TRBD1 identical over 8 bases. Sample: naive CD4+ T cells from blood. The CDR3 sequence is CASSRDRRIGYF. The CDR3 DNA reads TGTGCCAGCAGCCGGGACAGGCGGATCGGATACTTC.